Below, 11 T cell receptor beta chains from the same sample are listed, as sequenced in a study of cytomegalovirus exposure and HLA in healthy donors. Clones were read by immunoSEQ multiplex PCR, and TCRdb kept only the in-frame ones, dropping some. The repertoire holds around 260,000 clones, with roughly 87% as singletons. Material for sequencing was PBMCs. The receptors originated from a woman aged 25 to 39 in good health and CMV-seronegative.

This clone showed up just once. The CDR3 is CASSADRPSGNTIYF. CDR3 DNA sequence: TGTGCCAGCTCAGCTGACAGACCCTCTGGAAACACCATATATTTT. This chain uses TRBV18 with TRBJ1-3, with TRBD1 as a possible D gene (5 bases). Per germline, CDR1 KGHSH and CDR2 LQKENI. The CDR3 loop spans 15 amino acids. Trimming took off 5 bases at V and 0 bases at J, with 11 bases between the two ends.

J is TRBJ2-7 and V is TRBV28; no clear D gene. The germline V and J ends were trimmed by 5 bases and 5 bases, with 13 bases remaining between them. Germline CDR1 reads MDHEN; CDR2 reads SYDVKM. The CDR3 is 13 residues long. CDR3 nucleotide sequence: TGTGCCAGCAGTATTTCGCGCGGACACGAGCAGTACTTC. Its protein product is CASSISRGHEQYF.

This clone was observed a single time. The chain carries TRBV21-1 and TRBJ2-7; TRBD2 reflects the table's D call only, with no check against the DNA. TRBV21-1 is a pseudogene locus. The CDR3 runs to 15 residues. Here the CDR3 DNA reads TGTGCCAGCGGACCGACTAGCATCTCGTCCTACGAGCAGTACTTC. Its translation is CASGPTSISSYEQYF.

The chain is built from TRBV6-1 and TRBJ2-7, with 9 bases identical to TRBD1. CDR1 is MNHNS, CDR2 SASEGT, per germline. The CDR3 consists of 14 residues. The V segment lost 5 bases and the J segment 4 bases; nucleotides outside the gene matches: 6. CDR3 coding DNA: TGTGCCAGCAGTAGGGGGACAGGGTATTACGAGCAGTACTTC. This sequence encodes CASSRGTGYYEQYF.

In this sample, this clone turned up once. The chain couples TRBV5-6 to TRBJ2-5; D could derive from TRBD1 or TRBD2 (5 bases each). Per germline, CDR1 SGHDT and CDR2 YYEEEE. Trimming shortened V by 3 bases and J by 7 bases, and 16 bases separated the two germline ends. The CDR3 runs 14 residues. CDR3 amino acids: CASSSGASAGTQYF. CDR3 bases: TGTGCCAGCAGCTCCGGGGCCTCCGCCGGGACCCAGTACTTC.

This clone was counted a single time. V usage is TRBV27 and J usage is TRBJ2-1, with 13 bases identical to TRBD2. Per the germline V gene, CDR1 is MNHEY and CDR2 is SMNVEV (reference sequence). The CDR3 covers 15 residues. The V segment lost 8 bases and the J segment 6 bases; nucleotides outside the gene matches: 7. CDR3: CASVPGLAGFNEQFF. DNA for the CDR3: TGTGCCAGCGTTCCGGGACTAGCGGGATTCAATGAGCAGTTCTTC.

Here the CDR3 reads CASSVGAGLYNEQFF. The CDR3 DNA reads TGTGCCAGCAGCGTAGGAGCGGGACTTTACAATGAGCAGTTCTTC. V usage is TRBV9 and J usage is TRBJ2-1, with 7 bases matching TRBD2. The trim removed 0 bases at V and 4 bases at J, leaving 4 bases unmatched. This CDR3 spans 15 amino acids. In germline, CDR1 is SGDLS, CDR2 YYNGEE.

The chain links TRBV4-1 to TRBJ2-7; 7 nucleotides align to TRBD2. The germline CDR1 and CDR2 sequences are MGHRA and YSYEKL. This CDR3 spans 15 amino acids. J lost 0 bases, V lost 2 bases, and 4 bases had no gene match. The CDR3 DNA is TGCGCCAGCAGCCAAATTAGCGGGCCCTCCTACGAGCAGTACTTC. This encodes CASSQISGPSYEQYF.

This sequence joins TRBV29-1 and TRBJ2-2, with D unclear. The CDR3 totals 15 residues. Trimming cost V 2 bases and J 4 bases, with 14 bases left between them. CDR1 and CDR2 (germline): SQVTM, ANQGSEA. The CDR3 is CSVETGRQSTGELFF. CDR3 nucleotides: TGCAGCGTTGAAACTGGGCGTCAATCCACCGGGGAGCTGTTTTTT.

This clone was counted a single time. The rearrangement joins TRBV6-1 to TRBJ1-3; tentative D call: TRBD1 (5 bases). With 3 bases removed from V and 0 bases from J, the gap between germline ends came to 6 bases. CDR3 length equals 14 residues. Per the germline V gene, CDR1 is MNHNS and CDR2 is SASEGT. The CDR3 protein is CASSEGVSGNTIYF. The CDR3 nucleotides are TGTGCCAGCAGTGAGGGGGTCTCTGGAAACACCATATATTTT.

This chain joins TRBV7-3 and TRBJ2-3; possibly TRBD2 for D (5 bases). Trimming cost V 1 base and J 3 bases, with 20 bases left between them. Germline CDR1 reads SGHTA; CDR2 reads FQGTGA. This CDR3 has 18 amino acids. The CDR3 DNA is TGTGCCAGCAGCTTAAAGCTACTTAGCGTGGAAACTACAGATACGCAGTATTTT. Translation: CASSLKLLSVETTDTQYF.